The clone carrying this TCR beta chain has a handful of counts. These data originate in a study of T-cell reconstitution after alpha-beta-depleted transplantation in children. It was with unique molecular identifiers that the TCRbeta library was prepared. One entry per CDR3 protein, called by TCRdb with MiXCR from the PCR reads. The repertoire consists of about 610,000 distinct CDR3 sequences, with roughly a tenth occurring once and the leading ten covering about 4%. The CDR3 extends over 18 amino acids. Germline V CDR1 and CDR2: LNHNV, YYDKDF (reference sequence). V was cut by 0 bases and J by 0 bases, with 15 bases left in between.

The sequence was obtained from a human donor who donated a stem cell graft to a child with acute myeloid leukemia. The material was PBMCs from the stem cell graft donor, obtained from the stem cell graft. The rearrangement uses TRBV15 and TRBJ2-4; the D gene is possibly TRBD1 (6 bases). CDR3 DNA sequence: TGTGCCACCAGCAGAGACCCAGCAGGGGTACTAGCCAAAAACATTCAGTACTTC. This sequence encodes CATSRDPAGVLAKNIQYF.